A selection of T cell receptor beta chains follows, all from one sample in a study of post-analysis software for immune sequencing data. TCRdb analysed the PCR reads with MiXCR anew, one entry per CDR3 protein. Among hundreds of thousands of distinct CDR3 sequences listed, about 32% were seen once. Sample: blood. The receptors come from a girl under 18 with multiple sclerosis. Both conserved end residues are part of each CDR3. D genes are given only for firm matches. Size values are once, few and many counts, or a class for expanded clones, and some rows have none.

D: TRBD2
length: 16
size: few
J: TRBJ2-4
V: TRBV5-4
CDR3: CASSPGRDRAKNIQYF
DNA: TGTGCCAGCAGCCCGGGGAGGGATAGGGCCAAAAACATTCAGTACTTC

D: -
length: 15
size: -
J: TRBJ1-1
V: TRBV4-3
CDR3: CASSQTLIMNTEAFF
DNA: TGCGCCAGCAGCCAGACCTTGATCATGAACACTGAAGCTTTCTTT

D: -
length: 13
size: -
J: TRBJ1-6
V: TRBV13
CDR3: CASSREYNSPLHF
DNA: TGTGCCAGCAGCCGAGAGTATAATTCACCCCTCCACTTT

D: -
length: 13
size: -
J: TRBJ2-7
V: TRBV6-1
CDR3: CASSVGGTYEQYF
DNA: TGTGCCAGCAGCGTGGGGGGAACCTACGAGCAGTACTTC

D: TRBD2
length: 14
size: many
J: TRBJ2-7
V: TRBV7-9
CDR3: CASSFSGRVLEQYF
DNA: TGTGCCAGCAGCTTTAGCGGGAGGGTTCTTGAGCAGTACTTC

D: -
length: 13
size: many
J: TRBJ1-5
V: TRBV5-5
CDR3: CASSLVAGQPQHF
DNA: TGTGCCAGCAGCTTGGTGGCGGGTCAGCCCCAGCATTTT

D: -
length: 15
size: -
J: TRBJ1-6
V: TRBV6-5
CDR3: CASSYAGWGNSPLHF
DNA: TGTGCCAGCAGTTACGCGGGTTGGGGTAATTCACCCCTCCACTTT

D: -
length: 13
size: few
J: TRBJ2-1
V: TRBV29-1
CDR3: CSVEIFSYNEQFF
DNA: TGCAGCGTTGAAATTTTCTCCTACAATGAGCAGTTCTTC

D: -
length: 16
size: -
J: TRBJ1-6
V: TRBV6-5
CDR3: CASRPQPSSYNSPLHF
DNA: TGTGCCAGCAGACCCCAGCCGAGCTCCTATAATTCACCCCTCCACTTT

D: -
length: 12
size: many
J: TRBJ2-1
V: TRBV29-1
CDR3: CSFSQSYNEQFF
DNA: TGCAGCTTCTCACAGTCCTACAATGAGCAGTTCTTC

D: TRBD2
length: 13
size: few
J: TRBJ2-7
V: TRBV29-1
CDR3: CSVEFRGAYEQYF
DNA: TGCAGCGTTGAATTCCGGGGGGCCTACGAGCAGTACTTC

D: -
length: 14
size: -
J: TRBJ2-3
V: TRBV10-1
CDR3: CASSESRLEDTQYF
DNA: TGCGCCAGCAGTGAGTCTCGACTCGAAGATACGCAGTATTTT

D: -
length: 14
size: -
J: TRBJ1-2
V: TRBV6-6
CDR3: CASSDHRTVYGYTF
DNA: TGTGCCAGCAGTGACCACCGGACCGTCTATGGCTACACCTTC

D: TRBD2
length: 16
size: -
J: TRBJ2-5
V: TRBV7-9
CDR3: CASSWTSGGLGETQYF
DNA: TGTGCCAGCAGCTGGACTAGCGGGGGCCTAGGAGAGACCCAGTACTTC